A selection of T cell receptor beta chains follows, all from one sample in a study of PD-L1 blockade in urothelial cancer. The method was immunoSEQ multiplex PCR; TCRdb's version includes in-frame clones alone and lacks a portion of them. The top ten clones hold around 5.7% of a sample with 68,000 or so clones, roughly 79% of them seen once. Sample: PBMCs, taken around atezolizumab (anti-PD-L1) treatment. These receptors came from a man aged 65 to 79 with urothelial cancer. The CDR3 runs from the conserved cysteine through the conserved F or W. D genes are given only for firm matches.

cdr3_length d_call j_call v_call cdr3_aa cdr3_nt
17 TRBD2 TRBJ2-2 TRBV10-3 CAISRTSGGADGGELFF TGTGCCATCAGCAGGACTAGCGGGGGGGCCGATGGCGGGGAGCTGTTTTTT
16 TRBD2 TRBJ2-3 TRBV7-2 CASGRAGTSGTDTQYF TGTGCCAGCGGAAGGGCTGGGACTAGCGGCACAGATACGCAGTATTTT
16 . TRBJ2-2 TRBV15 CATSRDTGDNTGELFF TGTGCCACCAGCAGAGATACAGGAGATAACACCGGGGAGCTGTTTTTT
15 . TRBJ1-1 TRBV4-2 CASSQDWQGNTEAFF TGTGCCAGCAGCCAAGATTGGCAGGGGAACACTGAAGCTTTCTTT
13 . TRBJ2-5 TRBV18 CASSPYGVETQYF TGTGCCAGCTCACCGTACGGAGTAGAGACCCAGTACTTC
16 . TRBJ1-5 TRBV18 CASSPLGTGSNQPQHF TGTGCCAGCTCACCTCTCGGGACTGGGAGCAATCAGCCCCAGCATTTT
18 TRBD2 TRBJ2-5 TRBV30 CAWSGQGKEAGGFETQYF TGTGCCTGGAGTGGGCAGGGGAAAGAGGCGGGAGGCTTCGAGACCCAGTACTTC
12 . TRBJ2-7 TRBV10-3 CAISANRYEQYF TGTGCCATCAGTGCCAATCGGTACGAGCAGTACTTC
14 . TRBJ1-4 TRBV7-9 CASDRGGSNEKLFF TGTGCCAGTGATAGGGGCGGAAGTAATGAAAAACTGTTTTTT
17 TRBD1 TRBJ1-1 TRBV5-4 CASSPGQGGLSNTEAFF TGTGCCAGCAGCCCCGGACAGGGGGGGCTATCGAACACTGAAGCTTTCTTT
12 . TRBJ1-2 TRBV7-2 CASSLVSDGYTF TGTGCCAGCAGCTTAGTTAGCGATGGCTACACCTTC
17 TRBD1 TRBJ1-1 TRBV6-1 CASSEPQVQGARTEAFF TGTGCCAGCAGTGAACCCCAGGTACAGGGGGCGAGAACTGAAGCTTTCTTT
21 TRBD1 TRBJ2-6 TRBV7-8 CASSLKQRQRQGGSGANVLTF TGTGCCAGCAGCTTAAAACAGAGGCAGAGACAGGGGGGATCTGGGGCCAACGTCCTGACTTTC
17 TRBD2 TRBJ2-3 TRBV29-1 CTLKGLAGEGGTDTQYF TGCACCCTAAAAGGGCTAGCGGGAGAAGGAGGCACAGATACGCAGTATTTT
17 TRBD2 TRBJ2-3 TRBV7-9 CASSLAGTTLGRDTQYF TGTGCCAGCAGCTTGGCCGGGACTACCCTCGGTAGAGATACGCAGTATTTT
16 TRBD2 TRBJ2-3 TRBV6-6 CASINTGTSATDTQYF TGTGCCAGCATAAACACCGGGACTAGCGCAACAGATACGCAGTATTTT
15 TRBD2 TRBJ2-1 TRBV5-4 CASSQGLAGAGEQFF TGTGCCAGCAGCCAGGGACTAGCGGGAGCAGGGGAGCAGTTCTTC
16 . TRBJ2-2 TRBV15 CATSRGGTPSPGELFF TGTGCCACCAGCAGAGGTGGGACACCCTCCCCCGGGGAGCTGTTTTTT
12 . TRBJ1-5 TRBV28 CASSSLFQPQHF TGTGCCAGCTCCTCCCTTTTCCAGCCCCAGCATTTT
16 . TRBJ2-7 TRBV21-1 CASSNPGQLSSYEQYF TGTGCCAGCAGCAATCCGGGACAGCTTAGCTCCTACGAGCAGTACTTC
15 TRBD2 TRBJ2-1 TRBV29-1 CSVGEREEGVNEQFF TGCAGCGTGGGGGAGCGGGAGGAAGGTGTTAATGAGCAGTTCTTC
16 TRBD1 TRBJ1-2 TRBV5-6 CASSLTLDRDFYGYTF TGTGCCAGCAGCTTAACGCTAGACAGGGATTTCTATGGCTACACCTTC
18 . TRBJ2-1 TRBV11-3 CASSPFGQRQSSYNEQFF TGTGCCAGCAGCCCCTTTGGGCAACGACAAAGCTCCTACAATGAGCAGTTCTTC
15 TRBD2 TRBJ2-3 TRBV10-3 CAISLSGSGSDTQYF TGTGCCATCAGTCTTAGCGGGAGTGGATCAGATACGCAGTATTTT
13 . TRBJ1-5 TRBV5-6 CASSLVGGQPQHF TGTGCCAGCAGCTTGGTCGGCGGACAGCCCCAGCATTTT